Each of the 27 T cell receptor beta chains below was sequenced from the same sample in a study of cytomegalovirus exposure and HLA in healthy donors (dated by TCRdb to 2016 to 2017). Library generation was performed with the immunoSEQ multiplex PCR assay. The multiplex PCR relied on a mix of 60 forward primers for TCR Vbeta segments and 13 reverse primers for TCR Jbeta segments. TCRdb holds this immuneACCESS table with in-frame rearrangements only. Some clones are missing; in checked studies, unresolved V genes explain under half, and the rest has no known cause. For this sample there are about 200,000 clones; roughly four fifths appear just once. Less than 2% of the sample is held by the ten biggest clonotypes. The specimen was PBMCs. Source of these receptors: a man aged 25 to 40 in good health and CMV-seronegative.

This chain links TRBV9 with TRBJ2-7, with D possibly TRBD1 on 5 matching bases. Trimming pared 2 bases from V and 3 bases from J, leaving 15 bases between. From germline, CDR1 is SGDLS and CDR2 YYNGEE. This CDR3 is built from 15 residues. CDR3 bases: TGTGCCAGCAGCGTTTCAGGGCTCCCGGGCTACGAGCAGTACTTC. Amino acids: CASSVSGLPGYEQYF.

V is TRBV5-5 and J is TRBJ2-7; D is possibly TRBD2 (6 bases). The germline CDR1 and CDR2 sequences are SGHKS and YYEKEE (reference sequence). CDR3 size: 14 residues. Trimming removed 0 bases at V and 4 bases at J, with 11 bases between. The CDR3 DNA reads as TGTGCCAGCAGCTTGGAAGGGACTGTATACGAGCAGTACTTC. Protein product: CASSLEGTVYEQYF.

In this sample, this clone turned up a few times. This chain links TRBV11-3 with TRBJ2-1; 14 bases agree with TRBD2. The ends lost 3 bases at V and 7 bases at J; junction bases unmatched: 2. Germline values: CDR1 SGHNT, CDR2 YENEEA. The CDR3 spans 15 residues. This CDR3 reads CASSFRTSGRNEQFF. CDR3 coding DNA: TGTGCCAGCAGCTTTAGGACTAGCGGGAGGAATGAGCAGTTCTTC.

V is TRBV6-6 and J is TRBJ2-1; D is perhaps TRBD2 (6 bases). Trimming stripped 6 bases from V and 5 bases from J, with 17 bases between. The CDR3 has 15 residues. Germline lookup yields CDR1 MNHNY and CDR2 SVGAGI (reference sequence). The CDR3 sequence: CASRREDRKNNEQFF. CDR3 DNA sequence: TGTGCCAGCAGAAGGGAGGACCGGAAAAACAATGAGCAGTTCTTC.

The CDR3 DNA is TGTGCCAGCAGCCGGAGGACTAGCGACCCCTACGAGCAGTACTTC. This translates into CASSRRTSDPYEQYF. V and J are TRBV28 and TRBJ2-7, with 9 positions matching TRBD2. Germline V lookup: CDR1 MDHEN, CDR2 SYDVKM. There are 15 residues in the CDR3. V lost 6 bases to trimming and J lost 2 bases; unmatched junction nucleotides: 8.

The chain has TRBV5-4 and TRBJ2-7, with TRBD2 matching over 13 bases. V lost 1 base, J lost 7 bases, and 11 bases stayed unmatched. CDR3 length: 17 residues. CDR1 and CDR2 (germline): SGHNT, YYREEE (reference sequence). The CDR3, as DNA: TGTGCCAGCAGCTTGATGGGACTAGCGGGACTTACGGGGGAGCAGTACTTC. It encodes CASSLMGLAGLTGEQYF.

The sample holds one count of this clone. This chain joins TRBV4-2 and TRBJ2-7; D gene ambiguous. The CDR3 totals 15 residues. Deletions cut 0 bases from V and 5 bases from J, with 14 bases between. From germline, CDR1 is LGHNA and CDR2 YNFKEQ. The CDR3 nucleotides are TGTGCCAGCAGCCAAGAAGTTCGCGGTTTGGACGAGCAGTACTTC. This encodes CASSQEVRGLDEQYF.

The CDR3 loop is CASTGTSGRANEQFF. The CDR3 DNA reads as TGTGCCAGCACCGGAACTAGCGGGAGGGCGAATGAGCAGTTCTTC. J is TRBJ2-1 and V is TRBV9; 13 nucleotides line up with TRBD2. The CDR3 extends over 15 amino acids. V gave up 6 bases and J gave up 7 bases; unmatched junction bases: 7. CDR1 is SGDLS, CDR2 YYNGEE, per germline.

This chain connects TRBV10-1 to TRBJ2-3, with 11 bases lining up with TRBD2. CDR1 is WNHNN and CDR2 is SYGVQD in the germline V gene (reference sequence). This CDR3 region has 17 residues. V lost 3 bases to trimming and J lost 3 bases; unmatched junction nucleotides: 8. The CDR3 region is CASSETSGRFGTDTQYF. The CDR3 DNA sequence: TGCGCCAGCAGTGAAACTAGCGGGAGATTCGGAACAGATACGCAGTATTTT.

The chain couples TRBV9 to TRBJ1-2; 10 nucleotides match TRBD1. Germline CDR1 SGDLS, CDR2 YYNGEE. Trimming at V came to 0 bases and at J to 7 bases, leaving 3 bases not matched to a gene. This CDR3 is built from 14 residues. The CDR3 DNA reads as TGTGCCAGCAGCGTAGGGGGGACAGGGGTTGGCTACACCTTC. Encoded protein: CASSVGGTGVGYTF.

V gene TRBV27 combines with J gene TRBJ2-1, with 7 positions matching TRBD2. The V gene's germline CDR1 is MNHEY and CDR2 SMNVEV (reference sequence). CDR3 length equals 15 residues. Trimming took 7 bases from V and 2 from J; bases not matched to a gene: 8. The CDR3 loop reads CASTRGLAAYNEQFF. The CDR3 coding sequence is TGTGCCAGCACCCGAGGGCTAGCGGCCTACAATGAGCAGTTCTTC.

The J gene is TRBJ2-7, the V gene TRBV7-9; D is possibly TRBD1 (6 bases). Between the trimmed V and J ends, which lost 7 bases and 4 bases, there was a span of 20 bases. The CDR3 is 15 amino acids. Germline-derived CDR1 and CDR2 are SEHNR and FQNEAQ (reference sequence). The CDR3 here is CASIKVGTTRYEQYF. CDR3 nucleotides: TGTGCCAGCATCAAAGTGGGGACAACAAGATACGAGCAGTACTTC.

The CDR3 bases are TGTGCCAGCAGCGGGTCAGGGGACTATGGCTACACCTTC. Translated, it gives CASSGSGDYGYTF. The chain uses TRBV9 and TRBJ1-2; weak D call: TRBD1 (6 bases). The germline V and J ends were trimmed by 3 bases and 3 bases, with 9 bases remaining between them. Germline assignment: CDR1 SGDLS and CDR2 YYNGEE. The CDR3 is 13 residues long.

CDR3 coding DNA: TGTGCCAGCAGTGTACTTCCAAACACTGAAGCTTTCTTT. As protein: CASSVLPNTEAFF. The rearrangement joins TRBV6-1 to TRBJ1-1; the D is unclear. The CDR3 is 13 residues long. Germline-derived CDR1 and CDR2 are MNHNS and SASEGT. V was cut by 4 bases and J by 2 bases, with 8 bases left in between.

The chain recombines TRBV11-2 with TRBJ2-6; 7 bases agree with TRBD2. Germline CDR1 is SGHAT and CDR2 is FQNNGV. With V trimmed by 1 base and J by 2 bases, 8 bases remained unmatched. The CDR3 has 18 amino acids. The CDR3 DNA is TGTGCCAGCAGCTTAGGAGGGAGGGCCCTCACTGGGGCCAACGTCCTGACTTTC. Translating it yields CASSLGGRALTGANVLTF.

About this clone: This same CDR3 is encoded by further DNA sequences in the sample. The genes are TRBV5-1 and TRBJ1-1, with D possibly matching TRBD1 (6 bases). Trimming cost V 0 bases and J 4 bases, with 10 bases left between them. The germline V gene has CDR1 SGHRS and CDR2 YFSETQ. The CDR3 is made up of 14 amino acids. CDR3 DNA sequence: TGCGCCAGCAGCTTGGAAAGGGGGGGCACTGAAGCTTTCTTT. Translating gives CASSLERGGTEAFF.

The rearrangement joins TRBV27 to TRBJ1-6; a weak D match, TRBD1 (5 bases). With 7 bases removed from V and 10 bases from J, the gap between germline ends came to 32 bases. The V gene's germline CDR1 is MNHEY and CDR2 SMNVEV (reference sequence). The CDR3 has 19 residues. The CDR3, as DNA: TGTGCCAGCACTATACAACCCCCCGTGGGGGGAATCGGGTTGTCACCCCTCCACTTT. Protein product: CASTIQPPVGGIGLSPLHF.

This clone was observed a few times. The DNA for the CDR3 is TGTGCCAGTAGTATAGGGAGGGTAGTGGACAATGAGCAGTTCTTC. Encoded protein: CASSIGRVVDNEQFF. The chain is built from TRBV19 and TRBJ2-1, with D tentatively TRBD2 (6 bases). Deletions cut 1 base from V and 5 bases from J, with 12 bases between. From germline, CDR1 is LNHDA and CDR2 SQIVND (reference sequence). This CDR3 spans 15 amino acids.

V usage is TRBV7-9 and J usage is TRBJ1-5; 7 nucleotides align to TRBD1. Germline V lookup: CDR1 SEHNR, CDR2 FQNEAQ (reference sequence). Trimming at V came to 4 bases and at J to 2 bases, leaving 5 bases not matched to a gene. The CDR3 length is 15 residues. CDR3 in amino acids: CASSYTGTGNQPQHF. The DNA of the CDR3 is TGTGCCAGCAGCTATACCGGGACAGGCAATCAGCCCCAGCATTTT. Complete variable domain (other parts from reference TRBV7-9 and TRBJ1-5): DTGVSQNPRHKITKRGQNVTFRCDPISEHNRLYWYRQTLGQGPEFLTYFQNEAQLEKSRLLSDRFSAERPKGSFSTLEIQRTEQGDSAMYLCASSYTGTGNQPQHFGDGTRLSIL.

This clone was counted once. The chain carries TRBV6-6 and TRBJ1-5; D call uncertain. Germline V gene sequence: CDR1 MNHNY, CDR2 SVGAGI (reference sequence). The CDR3 runs 14 residues. Trimming cost V 2 bases and J 0 bases, with 5 bases left between them. CDR3 residues: CASSYAYSNQPQHF. The CDR3 DNA follows: TGTGCCAGCAGTTACGCGTATAGCAATCAGCCCCAGCATTTT.

This clone was observed once. The gene calls are TRBV28 and TRBJ1-1; no firm D call. Germline V gives CDR1 MDHEN, CDR2 SYDVKM. The CDR3 runs to 16 residues. The V end was cut by 4 bases, the J end by 2 bases, with 17 bases between. This chain's CDR3 is CASSSWLGGSNTEAFF. CDR3 nucleotide sequence: TGTGCCAGCAGTTCCTGGTTGGGAGGGTCTAACACTGAAGCTTTCTTT.

This CDR3 reads CAQGQAGDGQPQHF. CDR3 coding DNA: TGTGCCCAAGGCCAGGCAGGGGATGGTCAGCCCCAGCATTTT. The chain carries TRBV28 and TRBJ1-5, with D maybe TRBD1 (6 bases). The germline V and J ends were trimmed by 11 bases and 6 bases, with 20 bases remaining between them. The CDR3 covers 14 residues. Germline V lookup: CDR1 MDHEN, CDR2 SYDVKM.

This rearrangement joins TRBV30 to TRBJ2-1, with 10 bases identical to TRBD2. Unmatched junction bases numbered 8, after V lost 7 bases and J lost 5 bases. Germline CDR1 GTSNPN, CDR2 SVGIG (reference sequence). The CDR3 runs 14 residues. The CDR3 coding sequence is TGTGCCTCCACCGGGACTAGCGTTCACAATGAGCAGTTCTTC. Protein sequence: CASTGTSVHNEQFF.

The chain links TRBV19 to TRBJ2-5, with a weak D call TRBD2 (5 bases). V shed 6 bases and J shed 2 bases, with 13 bases lying between them. The CDR3 has 14 residues. Germline assignment: CDR1 LNHDA and CDR2 SQIVND (reference sequence). The CDR3 region has the DNA TGTGCCAGTAGCGTAGGAGGTGGACAAGAGACCCAGTACTTC. It is translated as CASSVGGGQETQYF.

This clone was seen once. J is TRBJ2-7 and V is TRBV6-6; 8 bases are shared with TRBD2. This CDR3 comprises 14 residues. The J segment lost 3 bases and the V segment lost 2 bases, leaving 3 bases of the junction unmatched. Germline V gene data show CDR1 as MNHNY and CDR2 as SVGAGI (reference sequence). This CDR3 reads CASSYPGGGYEQYF. The CDR3 region has the DNA TGTGCCAGCAGTTACCCCGGGGGGGGCTACGAGCAGTACTTC.

The chain combines TRBV28 with TRBJ2-7; TRBD1 matches at 10 bases. This CDR3 comprises 16 residues. The junction had 8 bases not matched to a gene; V was cut back by 4 bases and J by 2 bases. Per the germline V gene, CDR1 is MDHEN and CDR2 is SYDVKM. CDR3 loop: CASSSADRGRAYEQYF. In nucleotides, the CDR3 is TGTGCCAGCAGTTCCGCAGACAGGGGGCGAGCCTACGAGCAGTACTTC.

This clone was seen once. The chain combines TRBV19 with TRBJ2-7; TRBD1 might be the D (5 bases). The CDR3 covers 13 residues. Germline CDR1 LNHDA, CDR2 SQIVND (reference sequence). V lost 5 bases and J lost 7, with 15 bases in between. The CDR3 spells CASSLRTHSEQYF. The CDR3, as DNA: TGTGCCAGTAGTCTTCGGACACATTCGGAGCAGTACTTC.